This T cell receptor (beta chain) appears in the sequencing data of a study of cytomegalovirus exposure and HLA in healthy donors. Study findings and constraints: A later analysis appeared to link common viral pathogens to several of the most significant clusters. Per published accounts, TCR beta sequences correctly predicted the HLA-A and HLA-B alleles of most subjects. A later analysis found most CMV-associated TCR beta chains apparently HLA-restricted.

Healthy individuals who donated bone marrow served as the donors. The study ran its PCR with 60 Vbeta and 13 Jbeta primers. This table comes from immunoSEQ multiplex PCR, and its TCRdb copy is limited to in-frame clones, with some not included. The table has some 100,000 clones, 60% to 85% seen once. The CDR3 extends over 14 amino acids. CDR1 is MNHNS and CDR2 is SASEGT in the germline V gene. V was cut by 4 bases and J by 3 bases, with 9 bases left in between. Worth noting for this clone: Its antigen is unidentified.

Sample: PBMCs. The receptor was derived from a man aged 45-65 years in good health and CMV-seropositive. The chain recombines TRBV6-1 with TRBJ1-4; D gene uncertain. The CDR3 coding sequence is TGTGCCAGCAGTGGGACTTTGGCTAATGAAAAACTGTTTTTT. The encoded protein is CASSGTLANEKLFF.